These T cell receptor beta chains were read from a single sample in a study of blood T cell repertoires in COVID-19. The table came from immunoSEQ multiplex PCR; TCRdb's copy has only in-frame clones and leaves some out. The sample lists roughly 40,000 clones, approximately 91% occurring once. Specimen: peripheral blood. Receptors originate from a human donor in a cohort sampled during active COVID-19. Each CDR3 is given with its conserved first and last residue. D genes are given only for firm matches. Clone size is stated in some rows and not others, as once, few, many or a class when expanded.

d_call: NA; clone_size: NA; j_call: TRBJ1-3; v_call: TRBV28; cdr3_aa: CASSLGGTGNTIYF; cdr3_nt: TGTGCCAGCAGCCTGGGGGGTACTGGAAACACCATATATTTT
d_call: TRBD2; clone_size: once; j_call: TRBJ2-3; v_call: TRBV18; cdr3_aa: CASSKLAGGEDTQYF; cdr3_nt: TGTGCCAGCTCAAAACTAGCGGGGGGTGAAGATACGCAGTATTTT
d_call: TRBD1; clone_size: once; j_call: TRBJ2-3; v_call: TRBV28; cdr3_aa: CASSNRGGMMDTQYF; cdr3_nt: TGTGCCAGCAGTAACAGGGGCGGAATGATGGATACGCAGTATTTT
d_call: TRBD2; clone_size: NA; j_call: TRBJ2-2; v_call: TRBV5-4; cdr3_aa: CASSSSGSGTGELFF; cdr3_nt: TGTGCCAGCAGCTCTAGCGGGTCCGGCACCGGGGAGCTGTTTTTT
d_call: TRBD1; clone_size: NA; j_call: TRBJ1-4; v_call: TRBV5-4; cdr3_aa: CASSLAHGGQGHEKLFF; cdr3_nt: TGTGCCAGCAGCTTGGCCCACGGGGGACAGGGTCATGAAAAACTGTTTTTT
d_call: TRBD2; clone_size: NA; j_call: TRBJ2-7; v_call: TRBV7-2; cdr3_aa: CASSTTSLADSYEQYF; cdr3_nt: TGTGCCAGCAGCACCACTTCTCTAGCGGACTCCTACGAGCAGTACTTC
d_call: NA; clone_size: NA; j_call: TRBJ1-2; v_call: TRBV7-9; cdr3_aa: CASSPTGGLYGYTF; cdr3_nt: TGTGCCAGCAGCCCGACGGGGGGGCTGTATGGCTACACCTTC
d_call: TRBD2; clone_size: few; j_call: TRBJ2-2; v_call: TRBV4-1; cdr3_aa: CASRRGLAGVYGNTGELFF; cdr3_nt: TGCGCCAGCAGGAGAGGACTAGCGGGAGTTTATGGGAACACCGGGGAGCTGTTTTTT
d_call: NA; clone_size: NA; j_call: TRBJ2-2; v_call: TRBV14; cdr3_aa: CASSPNWGAENTGELFF; cdr3_nt: TGTGCCAGCAGCCCGAACTGGGGAGCGGAGAACACCGGGGAGCTGTTTTTT
d_call: TRBD1; clone_size: NA; j_call: TRBJ2-7; v_call: TRBV3-1/TRBV3-2; cdr3_aa: CASSDPGQVVYEQYF; cdr3_nt: TGTGCCAGCAGCGATCCGGGACAGGTTGTTTACGAGCAGTACTTC
d_call: TRBD1; clone_size: NA; j_call: TRBJ2-7; v_call: TRBV4-1; cdr3_aa: CASSPNRQGKAYEQYF; cdr3_nt: TGCGCCAGCAGCCCAAATCGACAGGGAAAAGCCTACGAGCAGTACTTC
d_call: TRBD1; clone_size: NA; j_call: TRBJ2-1; v_call: TRBV3-1/TRBV3-2; cdr3_aa: CASRPTGGAGNEQFF; cdr3_nt: TGTGCCAGCAGGCCTACAGGGGGCGCAGGCAATGAGCAGTTCTTC
d_call: TRBD1; clone_size: NA; j_call: TRBJ2-3; v_call: TRBV5-1; cdr3_aa: CASSLARTGSWADTQYF; cdr3_nt: TGCGCCAGCAGCTTGGCTCGGACAGGTTCATGGGCAGATACGCAGTATTTT
d_call: NA; clone_size: NA; j_call: TRBJ1-5; v_call: TRBV12-3/TRBV12-4; cdr3_aa: CASSLYNQPQHF; cdr3_nt: TGTGCCAGCAGTTTATACAATCAGCCCCAGCATTTT
d_call: TRBD1; clone_size: NA; j_call: TRBJ2-4; v_call: TRBV6-1; cdr3_aa: CASSGFRTGGPKNIQYF; cdr3_nt: TGTGCCAGCAGTGGTTTCAGGACAGGGGGCCCCAAAAACATTCAGTACTTC
d_call: NA; clone_size: NA; j_call: TRBJ1-6; v_call: TRBV7-2; cdr3_aa: CASSPREGGFSYNSPLHF; cdr3_nt: TGTGCCAGCAGCCCCCGGGAAGGAGGGTTCTCCTATAATTCACCCCTCCACTTT
d_call: TRBD1; clone_size: NA; j_call: TRBJ2-7; v_call: TRBV5-4; cdr3_aa: CASSLIGTAYEQYF; cdr3_nt: TGTGCCAGCAGCTTGATCGGGACAGCCTACGAGCAGTACTTC
d_call: TRBD1; clone_size: NA; j_call: TRBJ2-2; v_call: TRBV3-1/TRBV3-2; cdr3_aa: CASSHSGQGIYGELFF; cdr3_nt: TGTGCCAGCAGCCACTCCGGACAGGGAATTTACGGGGAGCTGTTTTTT
d_call: NA; clone_size: once; j_call: TRBJ1-2; v_call: TRBV6-5; cdr3_aa: CASRGREGRRESYTF; cdr3_nt: TGTGCCAGCAGGGGGAGGGAAGGCCGCCGAGAAAGCTACACCTTC